This TCR beta chain was sequenced for a study of T-cell memory formation after mild COVID-19. This clonotype was picked up a small number of times. Using its own MiXCR run on the 5' RACE reads, TCRdb lists one record per CDR3 protein. The table records 470,000 or so distinct CDR3 sequences, around 17% of them present only once. The CDR3 length is 15 residues. The germline V and J ends were trimmed by 5 bases and 2 bases, with 15 bases remaining between them. Germline CDR1 and CDR2: SEHNR and FQNEAQ (reference sequence). Material for sequencing was PBMCs or a T cell subset sorted from them (not recorded which). The genes are TRBV7-9 and TRBJ2-5; possible D gene TRBD2, 5 bases. This TCR was sampled from a man aged 18 to 35 who had mild COVID-19 (a few samples of this study predate the infection). Cell type and time point are not known. CDR3 sequence (DNA): TGTGCCAGCAGCGTGTTGAGCGGCTCTCAAGAGACCCAGTACTTC. Amino acid sequence: CASSVLSGSQETQYF.